This TCR beta chain was obtained from a study of identical twins. Study outcomes and limitations: Cross-sectional statistical analysis, not tracking of the same donors, underpinned the conclusions.

The table lists this clonotype with a few counts. Its antigen is unknown. Each donor (without exception) was a healthy Caucasian. Germline CDR1 is DFQATT and CDR2 is SNEGSKA (reference sequence). The CDR3 covers 16 residues. The junction had 12 bases not matched to a gene; V was cut back by 3 bases and J by 6 bases. Template switching, a step in the protocol, added a universal primer site, and cDNA carried unique molecular identifiers. TCRdb redid the calling of the 5' RACE reads with MiXCR, one entry per CDR3 protein. The data show roughly 1,500,000 distinct CDR3 sequences, about 31% seen once. The specimen was cord blood. The chain has TRBV20-1 and TRBJ1-1; 11 bases are shared with TRBD1. This receptor was taken from a newborn girl in good health. The CDR3 DNA reads as TGCAGTGCTAGCAGACCGGGACAGGGGGTAAGGGCTGAAGCTTTCTTT. This sequence encodes CSASRPGQGVRAEAFF.